One and the same sample provided the 7 T cell receptor beta chains below, sequenced in a study of cytomegalovirus exposure and HLA in healthy donors. The PCR was carried out with 60 Vbeta primers and 13 Jbeta primers. The data were produced by immunoSEQ multiplex PCR, yet TCRdb's version contains in-frame clones alone and is incomplete. The sample has about 120,000 clones; over 60% are singletons. The specimen sequenced was PBMCs. These receptors came from a female donor in good health and CMV-seronegative.

This chain joins TRBV15 and TRBJ1-2; D might be TRBD1 (5 bases). This CDR3 has 17 residues. Per germline, CDR1 LNHNV and CDR2 YYDKDF (reference sequence). V lost 1 base and J 3 bases, leaving 18 bases between the germline ends. CDR3 sequence: CATSRAGMGRGDYGYTF. CDR3 DNA sequence: TGTGCCACCAGCAGAGCAGGAATGGGGCGCGGGGACTATGGCTACACCTTC.

The chain links TRBV7-9 to TRBJ2-1, with a weak D call TRBD2 (6 bases). The CDR3 consists of 12 residues. Trimming cost V 5 bases and J 9 bases, with 11 bases left between them. Germline assignment: CDR1 SEHNR and CDR2 FQNEAQ (reference sequence). For the CDR3, the DNA is TGTGCCAGCAGCCCCGGGGGTGGTGAGCAGTTCTTC. Translating gives CASSPGGGEQFF.

The gene calls are TRBV30 and TRBJ2-5; TRBD2 aligns across 8 bases. Germline V gene lookup returns CDR1 GTSNPN and CDR2 SVGIG (reference sequence). V lost 3 bases and J lost 5; bases outside the gene matches: 8. CDR3 length: 14 residues. Written as DNA, the CDR3 is TGTGCCTGGAGGGTCCCAGCGGGGGATGAGACCCAGTACTTC. It specifies CAWRVPAGDETQYF. Based on the CDR3 plus reference TRBV30 and TRBJ2-5, the full variable domain is SQTIHQWPATLVQPVGSPLSLECTVEGTSNPNLYWYRQAAGRGLQLLFYSVGIGQISSEVPQNLSASRPQDRQFILSSKKLLLSDSGFYLCAWRVPAGDETQYFGPGTRLLVL.

The chain employs TRBV25-1 and TRBJ1-5; 7 bases match TRBD1. CDR3 length: 13 residues. V was clipped by 3 bases and J by 7 bases; unmatched bases: 3. Germline lookup yields CDR1 MGHDK and CDR2 SYGVNS. The CDR3 reads CASSETGSQPQHF. CDR3 coding DNA: TGTGCCAGCAGTGAGACAGGGAGCCAGCCCCAGCATTTT. The complete variable domain, with remaining parts taken from reference TRBV25-1 and TRBJ1-5, reads EADIYQTPRYLVIGTGKKITLECSQTMGHDKMYWYQQDPGMELHLIHYSYGVNSTEKGDLSSESTVSRIRTEHFPLTLESARPSHTSQYLCASSETGSQPQHFGDGTRLSIL.

The chain employs TRBV2 and TRBJ1-6, with 8 positions matching TRBD1. With 6 bases clipped from V and 11 bases from J, the junction kept 9 bases outside the gene matches. Germline V gene data show CDR1 as SNHLY and CDR2 as FYNNEI. This CDR3 is 14 amino acids long. The CDR3 nucleotides read TGTGCCAGCAGGACAGGGGTTGGGAGTCCACCCCTCCACTTT. This gives the protein CASRTGVGSPPLHF.

V is TRBV25-1 and J is TRBJ2-6, with 7 bases that match TRBD2. Germline V gene lookup returns CDR1 MGHDK and CDR2 SYGVNS. Trimming cost V 7 bases and J 4 bases; bases outside gene matches: 4. The CDR3 covers 14 residues. The CDR3 here is CASNQGGGANVLTF. CDR3 nucleotide sequence: TGTGCCAGCAACCAGGGAGGGGGGGCCAACGTCCTGACTTTC. Full variable domain (remainder filled in from reference TRBV25-1 and TRBJ2-6): EADIYQTPRYLVIGTGKKITLECSQTMGHDKMYWYQQDPGMELHLIHYSYGVNSTEKGDLSSESTVSRIRTEHFPLTLESARPSHTSQYLCASNQGGGANVLTFGAGSRLTVL.

The chain employs TRBV18 and TRBJ2-1, with a possible D match to TRBD2 (6 bases). Germline-derived CDR1 and CDR2 are KGHSH and LQKENI. The length of the CDR3 is 15 residues. The V end was cut by 5 bases, the J end by 3 bases, with 14 bases between. CDR3 bases: TGTGCCAGCTCAGAAACCTCGGGGGTCTACAATGAGCAGTTCTTC. Its translation is CASSETSGVYNEQFF.